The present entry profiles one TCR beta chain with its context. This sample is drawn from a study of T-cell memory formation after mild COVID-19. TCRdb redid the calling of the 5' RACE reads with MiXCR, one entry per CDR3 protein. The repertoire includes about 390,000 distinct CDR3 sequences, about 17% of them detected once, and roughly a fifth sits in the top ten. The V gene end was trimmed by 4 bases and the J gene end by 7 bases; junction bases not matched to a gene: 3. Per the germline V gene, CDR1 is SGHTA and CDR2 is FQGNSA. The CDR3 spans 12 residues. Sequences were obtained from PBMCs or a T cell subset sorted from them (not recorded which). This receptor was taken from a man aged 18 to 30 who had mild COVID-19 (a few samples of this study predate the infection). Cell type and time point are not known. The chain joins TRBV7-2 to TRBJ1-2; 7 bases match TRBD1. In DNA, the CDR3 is TGTGCCAGCAGCTGGACAGGTTTTGGCTACACCTTC. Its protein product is CASSWTGFGYTF.